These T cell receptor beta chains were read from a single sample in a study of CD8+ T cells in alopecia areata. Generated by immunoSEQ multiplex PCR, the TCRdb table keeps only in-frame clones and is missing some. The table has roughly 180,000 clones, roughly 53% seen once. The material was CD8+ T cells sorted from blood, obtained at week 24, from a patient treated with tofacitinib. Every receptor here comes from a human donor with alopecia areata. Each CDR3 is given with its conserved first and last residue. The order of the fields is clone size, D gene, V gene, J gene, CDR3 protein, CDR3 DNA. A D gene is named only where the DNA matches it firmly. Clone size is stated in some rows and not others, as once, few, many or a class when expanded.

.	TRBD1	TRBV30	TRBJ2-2	CAWDTGAGELFF	TGTGCCTGGGATACAGGGGCCGGGGAGCTGTTTTTT
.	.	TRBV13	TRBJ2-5	CASSLGRKETQYF	TGTGCCAGCAGCTTAGGAAGGAAGGAGACCCAGTACTTC
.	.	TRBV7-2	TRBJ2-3	CASSLDRGADTQYF	TGTGCCAGCAGCTTAGACAGAGGGGCAGATACGCAGTATTTT
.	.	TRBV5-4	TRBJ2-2	CASSLIGTGELFF	TGTGCCAGCAGCTTGATAGGTACCGGGGAGCTGTTTTTT
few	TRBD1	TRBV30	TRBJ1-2	CASTGDYGYTF	TGTGCCTCAACAGGGGACTATGGCTACACCTTC
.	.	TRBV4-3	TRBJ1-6	CASSQDERGNNSPLHF	TGCGCCAGCAGCCAAGATGAACGCGGCAATAATTCACCCCTCCACTTT
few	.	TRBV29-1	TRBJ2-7	CSVDPGTDEQYF	TGCAGCGTCGACCCCGGGACGGACGAGCAGTACTTC
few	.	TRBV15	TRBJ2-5	CATSRDLGETQYF	TGTGCCACCAGCAGAGATCTTGGAGAGACCCAGTACTTC
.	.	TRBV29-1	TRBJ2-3	CSVVAGTADTQYF	TGCAGCGTCGTAGCCGGGACCGCAGATACGCAGTATTTT
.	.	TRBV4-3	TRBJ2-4	CASSQVWGATKNIQYF	TGCGCCAGCAGCCAAGTTTGGGGGGCAACCAAAAACATTCAGTACTTC
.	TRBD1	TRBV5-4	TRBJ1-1	CASSPNRGTEAFF	TGTGCCAGCAGCCCTAACAGGGGAACTGAAGCTTTCTTT
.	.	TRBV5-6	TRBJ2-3	CASTSPTDTQYF	TGTGCCAGCACCAGTCCGACCGATACGCAGTATTTT
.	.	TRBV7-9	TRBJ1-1	CASSPTNTEAFF	TGTGCCAGCAGCCCGACGAACACTGAAGCTTTCTTT
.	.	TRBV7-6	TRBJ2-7	CASSLEQDYEQYF	TGTGCCAGCAGCTTGGAACAGGACTACGAGCAGTACTTC
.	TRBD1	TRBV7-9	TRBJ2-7	CASSPETGTYEQYF	TGTGCCAGCAGCCCAGAGACAGGGACCTACGAGCAGTACTTC
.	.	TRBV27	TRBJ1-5	CASRPWSSNQPQHF	TGTGCCAGCCGGCCCTGGAGTAGCAATCAGCCCCAGCATTTT
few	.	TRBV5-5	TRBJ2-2	CASSFRLAGELFF	TGTGCCAGCAGCTTTAGGTTGGCCGGGGAGCTGTTTTTT
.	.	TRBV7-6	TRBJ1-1	CASSLGVSDTEAFF	TGTGCCAGCAGCTTAGGGGTAAGCGACACTGAAGCTTTCTTT
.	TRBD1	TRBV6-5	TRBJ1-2	CASSLGTERLSF	TGTGCCAGCAGTTTAGGGACAGAGCGTCTCTCCTTC
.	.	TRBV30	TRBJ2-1	CAWRQENEQFF	TGTGCCTGGAGACAGGAGAATGAGCAGTTCTTC
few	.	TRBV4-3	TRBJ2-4	CASSQVDSKNIQYF	TGCGCCAGCAGCCAAGTTGACAGCAAAAACATTCAGTACTTC
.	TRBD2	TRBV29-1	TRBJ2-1	CSHGTSGDNEQFF	TGCAGTCATGGGACTAGCGGTGACAATGAGCAGTTCTTC
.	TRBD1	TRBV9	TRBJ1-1	CASSVPGTGNTEAFF	TGTGCCAGCAGCGTACCCGGGACAGGCAACACTGAAGCTTTCTTT
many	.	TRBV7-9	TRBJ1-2	CASSQPRASEGYTF	TGTGCCAGCAGCCAACCCCGGGCCTCCGAAGGCTACACCTTC
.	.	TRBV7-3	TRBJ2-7	CASSFGGGYEQYF	TGTGCCAGCAGCTTCGGGGGTGGCTACGAGCAGTACTTC